The 9 T cell receptor beta chains presented below share a single source sample, sequenced in a study of T cell responses to AZD1222 COVID-19 vaccine. Generated by immunoSEQ multiplex PCR, the TCRdb table keeps only in-frame clones and is missing some. The table lists about 160,000 clones, 90% to 95% of them singletons. The sequencing used peripheral blood, collected 28 days after the second AZD1222 dose. All receptors come from an adult who received the AZD1222 COVID-19 vaccine.

This clone was seen just once. The V call is TRBV14, the J call TRBJ1-2; D perhaps matches TRBD1 (6 bases). With 4 bases removed from V and 0 bases from J, the gap between germline ends came to 12 bases. The CDR3 contains 15 residues. Germline assignment: CDR1 SGHDN and CDR2 FVKESK. This chain's CDR3 is CASSPQRGTNYGYTF. CDR3 coding DNA: TGTGCCAGCAGCCCCCAAAGGGGGACTAACTATGGCTACACCTTC.

This clone was found once. The chain carries TRBV19 and TRBJ2-7; D is unclear. The CDR3 length is 14 residues. Trimming removed 3 bases at V and 0 bases at J, with 9 bases between. Per the germline V gene, CDR1 is LNHDA and CDR2 is SQIVND (reference sequence). The CDR3: CASSISDFSYEQYF. Here the CDR3 DNA reads TGTGCCAGTAGTATCAGCGATTTCTCCTACGAGCAGTACTTC.

The rearrangement joins TRBV4-1 to TRBJ2-7; 11 bases are shared with TRBD2. The CDR3 sequence is 15 residues long. From germline, CDR1 is MGHRA and CDR2 YSYEKL. The V segment lost 2 bases and the J segment 5 bases; nucleotides outside the gene matches: 5. The CDR3 reads CASSQTPGLADEQYF. CDR3 DNA sequence: TGCGCCAGCAGCCAAACCCCGGGACTAGCGGACGAGCAGTACTTC.

This chain uses TRBV3-1 (or the pseudogene TRBV3-2) with TRBJ2-2, with D hard to call. This CDR3 has 16 residues. V was cut by 1 base and J by 6 bases, with 15 bases left in between. The germline gives CDR1 LGHDT, CDR2 YNNKEL (reference sequence). For the CDR3, the DNA is TGTGCCAGCAGCCAAGTGAACTTCATGGCGCCCGGGGAGCTGTTTTTT. It yields the protein CASSQVNFMAPGELFF.

The rearrangement links TRBV28 to TRBJ1-2; 9 bases fit TRBD1. The junction had 8 bases not matched to a gene; V was cut back by 5 bases and J by 4 bases. The CDR3 length is 15 residues. CDR1 is MDHEN and CDR2 is SYDVKM in the germline V gene. The CDR3 loop is CASSQNRGLGYGYTF. CDR3 bases: TGTGCCAGCAGTCAAAACAGGGGGCTGGGCTATGGCTACACCTTC.

The chain joins TRBV9 to TRBJ1-1; D gene uncertain. In germline, CDR1 is SGDLS, CDR2 YYNGEE. Trimming removed 3 bases at V and 0 bases at J, with 6 bases between. There are 13 residues in the CDR3. The CDR3, as DNA: TGTGCCAGCAGCGGTAAGTTGAACACTGAAGCTTTCTTT. Its protein product is CASSGKLNTEAFF. The full variable domain, with the rest looked up from reference TRBV9 and TRBJ1-1, is DSGVTQTPKHLITATGQRVTLRCSPRSGDLSVYWYQQSLDQGLQFLIQYYNGEERAKGNILERFSAQQFPDLHSELNLSSLELGDSALYFCASSGKLNTEAFFGQGTRLTVV.

The chain couples TRBV28 to TRBJ1-2, with unresolved D. The CDR3 sequence is 13 residues long. V was trimmed by 4 bases and J by 5 bases, leaving 11 bases between them. In germline, CDR1 is MDHEN, CDR2 SYDVKM. CDR3 nucleotide sequence: TGTGCCAGCAGTTCTGGGTTTATGTATGGCTACACCTTC. Translating it yields CASSSGFMYGYTF.

V gene TRBV2 combines with J gene TRBJ2-1; D remains unclear. V shed 5 bases and J shed 2 bases, with 13 bases lying between them. The CDR3 contains 15 residues. The germline V gene encodes CDR1 SNHLY and CDR2 FYNNEI. Here the CDR3 DNA reads TGTGCCAGCAGTTCAGATTGGATAGCCTACAATGAGCAGTTCTTC. Translated, it gives CASSSDWIAYNEQFF.

V gene TRBV18 combines with J gene TRBJ1-5, with TRBD1 as a possible D gene (6 bases). Trimming cost V 2 bases and J 5 bases, with 7 bases left between them. The CDR3 runs 13 residues. Germline V gene data show CDR1 as KGHSH and CDR2 as LQKENI. CDR3 nucleotides: TGTGCCAGCTCACCAGGGACACATCAGCCCCAGCATTTT. Its protein is CASSPGTHQPQHF.